The rows below give T cell receptor beta chains drawn from one sample of a study of T-cell memory formation after mild COVID-19. One entry per CDR3 protein, called by TCRdb with MiXCR from the 5' RACE reads. The data show roughly 170,000 distinct CDR3 sequences, with 20% to 25% seen just once and about 21% held by the top ten. Sequenced sample: PBMCs or a T cell subset sorted from them (not recorded which). All receptors derive from an adult woman who had mild COVID-19 (a few samples of this study predate the infection). Cell type and time point are not known. Each CDR3 is given without its conserved first and last residue.

V gene	J gene	CDR3 protein
TRBV10-3	TRBJ2-7	AISESRASSTYEQY
TRBV15	TRBJ2-7	ATSTLRTTGYSYEQY
TRBV7-9	TRBJ2-5	ASSPGTSGPQETQY
TRBV29-1	TRBJ1-1	SVATTDRGMNTEAF
TRBV7-9	TRBJ2-7	ASSRVGGYEQY
TRBV6-1	TRBJ2-3	ASSEALAGTDTQY
TRBV7-9	TRBJ2-5	ASSIPPGQGDETQY
TRBV4-2	TRBJ2-1	ASSRGREQF
TRBV5-1	TRBJ1-1	ASSLEGAATEAF
TRBV7-9	TRBJ2-1	ASSSDTDEQF
TRBV5-1	TRBJ2-1	ASQRGQSSYNEQF
TRBV30	TRBJ2-7	AWSHGGPYEQY
TRBV2	TRBJ2-2	ASSGGHTGELF
TRBV12-3/TRBV12-4	TRBJ2-5	ASSLGTKTQY
TRBV21-1	TRBJ2-7	ASSNHRIVYEQY
TRBV6-5	TRBJ2-4	ASSPGTGRKNIQY
TRBV4-1	TRBJ1-1	ASSQVGQANTEAF
TRBV4-1	TRBJ2-7	ASSQPTSGDAYEQY
TRBV5-1	TRBJ2-7	ASSLAGLSYEQY
TRBV4-1	TRBJ1-1	ASSPRTGDRGDTEAF
TRBV19	TRBJ1-1	ASKGGVRAF
TRBV20-1	TRBJ1-1	SARDGPMNTEAF
TRBV10-3	TRBJ2-1	AISESIGDLGTYNEQF
TRBV5-6	TRBJ2-7	ASSWTAGGLTYEQY
TRBV5-4	TRBJ2-7	ASSLDVGSYEQY
TRBV18	TRBJ2-3	ASSPEVGGTDTQY
TRBV15	TRBJ2-1	ATRPTVGGENNEQF
TRBV15	TRBJ2-7	ATSRTDSSYEQY
TRBV4-2	TRBJ2-3	ASSDLDTQY
TRBV24-1	TRBJ2-3	ATSEGTDTQY
TRBV11-1	TRBJ2-3	ASSDPLAADTQY
TRBV9	TRBJ1-4	ASSVGGAAATNEKLF
TRBV5-6	TRBJ2-7	ASSYYRGNEQY
TRBV20-1	TRBJ2-2	SARPSFSGRELF
TRBV6-6	TRBJ1-4	ASGTGQTNEKLF
TRBV7-9	TRBJ2-1	ASSTGLASEQF
TRBV27	TRBJ1-1	ASRDFNTEAF
TRBV24-1	TRBJ2-3	ATSVAGRSDTQY
TRBV6-2/TRBV6-3	TRBJ2-7	ASNQGTYEQY
TRBV6-5	TRBJ1-1	ASRRGQNTEAF
TRBV5-4	TRBJ2-1	ASSLNGGSF
TRBV7-2	TRBJ1-5	ASSETGAGQPQH
TRBV5-1	TRBJ2-5	ASSSPAGGAQGTQY
TRBV27	TRBJ2-7	ASSLQGHGGGEQY
TRBV24-1	TRBJ2-5	ATSDRMLGETQY
TRBV7-2	TRBJ2-5	ASSPMGLRETQY
TRBV7-6	TRBJ2-7	ASSSLHRQGGYEQY
TRBV20-1	TRBJ2-3	SARWLAGGASTDTQY
TRBV30	TRBJ2-2	AWSVGGPGGELF
TRBV7-9	TRBJ1-6	ASSLSAGAPLH
TRBV7-9	TRBJ1-1	ASSLTGGRNTEAF
TRBV7-8	TRBJ2-7	ASSRTGSPYEQY
TRBV7-9	TRBJ2-5	ASSFPPDSRETQY
TRBV7-8	TRBJ2-7	ASSLNLANEQY
TRBV7-9	TRBJ2-1	ASSHPMSGISYNEQF
TRBV5-1	TRBJ2-1	ASSLLYGPFNEQF
TRBV5-1	TRBJ1-2	ASSLGPDRGYYGYT